A selection of T cell receptor beta chains follows, all from one sample in a study of cytomegalovirus exposure and HLA in healthy donors. Produced via immunoSEQ multiplex PCR; TCRdb's table is partial and in-frame only. This table has approximately 120,000 clones, about 80% appearing once. Specimen: PBMCs. These TCRs come from a man under 40 in good health and CMV-seronegative. The CDR3 runs from the conserved cysteine through the conserved F or W.

>TRBJ1-6|TRBV6-1
CASSEAPGRPSWDNSPLHF
>TRBJ1-4|TRBV2
CASRREEVNEKLFF
>TRBJ2-1|TRBV18
CASTGASGIAHSYNEQFF
>TRBJ1-5|TRBV7-2
CASSLQGVLNQPQHF
>TRBJ2-3|TRBV5-1
CASSLAGVTDTQYF
>TRBJ2-1|TRBV28
CASSLDRGPFDEQFF
>TRBJ1-6|TRBV21-1
CASSKAKATGSSPLHF
>TRBJ2-7|TRBV5-6
CASSLVDSEQYF
>TRBJ1-1|TRBV4-1
CASSQEQLNTEAFF
>TRBJ2-1|TRBV5-1
CASSLGRDRPYNEQFF
>TRBJ2-7|TRBV6-5
CASNHGTAHYEQYF
>TRBJ1-1|TRBV13
CASSLYRDTEAFF
>TRBJ1-5|TRBV7-9
CASSLYDSSNQPQHF
>TRBJ2-5|TRBV28
CASSPNARGLGETQYF
>TRBJ2-5|TRBV6-5
CASTRKVAGEGTQYF
>TRBJ2-3|TRBV6-5
CASSSGITSDTQYF
>TRBJ2-5|TRBV2
CASSEDRTETQYF
>TRBJ2-1|TRBV6-1
CASSARDRDYNEQFF
>TRBJ1-6|TRBV5-1
CASSPSGGMDSPLHF
>TRBJ1-2|TRBV9
CASSVDRHGYTF
>TRBJ2-1|TRBV30
CAWSVRISGGAVSGEQFF
>TRBJ2-1|TRBV7-8
CASSLRSSYNEQFF
>TRBJ1-4|TRBV13
CASSHGRRTNEKLFF
>TRBJ1-5|TRBV27
CASSLKSEGPQHF
>TRBJ2-2|TRBV2
CASSVAGVSTGELFF
>TRBJ1-4|TRBV28
CASSLSDRATGNEKLFF
>TRBJ1-1|TRBV7-9
CASRTGQGDTEAFF
>TRBJ2-5|TRBV11-2
CASSLRGDRVETQYF
>TRBJ1-5|TRBV27
CASSQRQGNQPQHF
>TRBJ2-7|TRBV9
CASSVDPTHYEQYF
>TRBJ2-7|TRBV18
CASSPPGGSRSYEQYF
>TRBJ2-3|TRBV20-1
CSARQGDTQYF
>TRBJ1-5|TRBV5-6
CASSLSIKGAWHF
>TRBJ1-5|TRBV2
CASSGQGVGNQPQHF
>TRBJ1-1|TRBV9
CASSPPFRGRNTEAFF
>TRBJ2-7|TRBV7-2
CASSQNALRSGDEQYF
>TRBJ2-1|TRBV9
CASSVDTGAYNEQFF
>TRBJ1-3|TRBV7-2
CASSPDWNTIYF
>TRBJ1-3|TRBV25-1
CASSDNRYSGNTIYF
>TRBJ2-3|TRBV7-2
CASSFFGGTGDTQYF
>TRBJ1-2|TRBV14
CASSQGDRVVYGYTF
>TRBJ2-7|TRBV7-2
CASSPSYEQYF
>TRBJ1-1|TRBV6-5
CASSGQGASEAFF
>TRBJ2-7|TRBV5-1
CASSLSIDRVDEQYF
>TRBJ1-1|TRBV6-5
CASSYSGRGTTEAFF